This T cell receptor beta chain was sequenced for a study of CD8 T cells in ankylosing spondylitis. Study findings and constraints: Some of these motif variants have turned up before, in reports on reactive arthritis synovial fluid and blood. Ankylosing spondylitis blood appeared to carry a characteristic TCR beta motif of seven to nine highly homologous variants.

This clonotype was seen many times. The antigen is undetermined. The junction does not match germline at one end; this may be a read error. CDR1 is SGHRS, CDR2 YFSETQ, per germline. This CDR3 region has 12 residues. Researchers built TCR beta libraries using quantitative 5'-RACE with molecular barcodes. TCRdb ran MiXCR on the 5' RACE reads and lists one entry per CDR3 protein. The table records under 850,000 distinct CDR3 sequences, roughly 19% of them present only once. Sequencing input: blood, either unsorted or a sorted T cell fraction (not recorded which). The chain uses TRBV5-1 and TRBJ2-1; D is possibly TRBD2 (5 bases). This TCR derives from a male donor with ankylosing spondylitis. CDR3 region: CASSLGGNEQFF. DNA for the CDR3: TGTGCCAGCAGCTTAGGAGGTAATGAGCAGTTCTTC.